Presented here are 25 T cell receptor beta chains from one specimen sequenced in a study of beta chain features in type 1 diabetes. Regarding the study as a whole: In every one of the four CD4+ subsets, TCRB CDR3s were moderately but significantly shorter in Type 1 diabetes patients.

Investigators reverse transcribed all isolated RNA, so they sequenced expressed TCRB transcripts. TCRdb's table, derived via immunoSEQ multiplex PCR, lists solely in-frame clones and lacks some. The data hold hundreds of thousands of clones, with around 15% observed a single time. Antigens of these TCRs are unknown. The material sequenced was naive CD4+ T cells from blood. The receptors originated from a man younger than 35 with type 1 diabetes.

This clone has just a few counts. The chain combines TRBV27 with TRBJ2-1; 9 nucleotides line up with TRBD1. J lost 4 bases, V lost 6 bases, and 7 bases had no gene match. Germline V gene sequence: CDR1 MNHEY, CDR2 SMNVEV (reference sequence). The CDR3 spans 15 residues. CDR3 sequence: CASSLGTGNYNEQFF. DNA for the CDR3: TGTGCCAGCAGCCTAGGGACAGGGAATTACAATGAGCAGTTCTTC.

This clone was detected a few times. The V gene is TRBV23-1, the J gene TRBJ1-1; D gene uncertain. TRBV23-1 has ORF status, its function being uncertain. This CDR3 contains 12 residues. V was shortened by 4 bases and J by 1 base, with 4 bases between the two germline ends. This chain's CDR3 is CASSPGNTEAFF. The CDR3 DNA is TGCGCCAGCAGTCCTGGGAACACTGAAGCTTTCTTT.

The chain has TRBV25-1 and TRBJ1-1, with D unclear. CDR3 length: 17 residues. Germline V gene lookup returns CDR1 MGHDK and CDR2 SYGVNS. Trimming left V 3 bases short and J 3 bases short, with 20 bases between. The CDR3, as DNA: TGTGCCAGCAGTGATTCGGGCGGTTGGTGGCGGGACACTGAAGCTTTCTTT. Protein sequence: CASSDSGGWWRDTEAFF.

Details on this clone: At the DNA level, this CDR3 is encoded by other sequences in the same sample as well. V and J are TRBV15 and TRBJ2-5, with D uncertain. The CDR3 loop spans 12 amino acids. Germline CDR1 is LNHNV and CDR2 is YYDKDF (reference sequence). The V gene lost 0 bases and the J gene lost 5 bases, with 4 bases spanning the gap. The CDR3 protein is CATSRDSETQYF. As DNA, the CDR3 is TGTGCCACCAGCAGAGACAGTGAGACCCAGTACTTC.

This clone has ten or more counts. The chain recombines TRBV4-2 with TRBJ2-5; 8 bases align to TRBD2. CDR1 LGHNA and CDR2 YNFKEQ come from the germline V gene. The CDR3 runs 16 residues. V lost 1 base, J lost 4 bases, and 8 bases stayed unmatched. CDR3 sequence reads: CASSQAAGLARETQYF. For the CDR3, the DNA is TGTGCCAGCAGCCAAGCTGCCGGACTAGCCAGAGAGACCCAGTACTTC.

This sequence joins TRBV6-1 and TRBJ1-5, with TRBD1 as a possible D gene (5 bases). Looked up from germline, CDR1 is MNHNS and CDR2 is SASEGT. The V end lost 5 bases, the J end lost 5 bases, and 10 bases lay between the germline ends. The CDR3 contains 13 residues. The CDR3 here is CASSRQGHQPQHF. The CDR3 nucleotides are TGTGCCAGCAGTAGGCAGGGCCATCAGCCCCAGCATTTT.

J is TRBJ2-3 and V is TRBV6-6; D is undetermined. Germline CDR1 reads MNHNY; CDR2 reads SVGAGI (reference sequence). The CDR3 spans 13 residues. V was pared by 6 bases and J by 0 bases, with 7 bases between. In nucleotides, the CDR3 is TGTGCCAGCAGGTACGACAGCACAGATACGCAGTATTTT. It is translated as CASRYDSTDTQYF.

This clone was seen a few times. The chain has TRBV7-2 and TRBJ1-5; D is unclear. The germline V gene encodes CDR1 SGHTA and CDR2 FQGNSA. V lost 5 bases to trimming and J lost 7 bases, with 12 bases between them. CDR3 length equals 13 residues. CDR3 region: CASSPGVRQPQHF. Here the CDR3 DNA reads TGTGCCAGCAGCCCAGGCGTTAGACAGCCCCAGCATTTT. Full variable domain (remainder filled in from reference TRBV7-2 and TRBJ1-5): GAGVSQSPSNKVTEKGKDVELRCDPISGHTALYWYRQSLGQGLEFLIYFQGNSAPDKSGLPSDRFSAERTGGSVSTLTIQRTQQEDSAVYLCASSPGVRQPQHFGDGTRLSIL.

The gene calls are TRBV5-1 and TRBJ2-1; 12 nucleotides align to TRBD2. Per the germline V gene, CDR1 is SGHRS and CDR2 is YFSETQ. The ends lost 4 bases at V and 4 bases at J; junction bases unmatched: 6. The CDR3 loop spans 16 amino acids. This CDR3 reads CASSPALAGGYNEQFF. The CDR3 region has the DNA TGCGCCAGCAGCCCTGCACTAGCGGGAGGATACAATGAGCAGTTCTTC. Complete variable domain (other parts from reference TRBV5-1 and TRBJ2-1): KAGVTQTPRYLIKTRGQQVTLSCSPISGHRSVSWYQQTPGQGLQFLFEYFSETQRNKGNFPGRFSGRQFSNSRSEMNVSTLELGDSALYLCASSPALAGGYNEQFFGPGTRLTVL.

This clone has just a few counts. This chain joins TRBV30 and TRBJ2-3, with 8 bases lining up with TRBD2. CDR1 is GTSNPN, CDR2 SVGIG, per germline (reference sequence). The trim removed 2 bases at V and 1 base at J, leaving 5 bases unmatched. The CDR3 runs to 15 residues. CDR3 nucleotides: TGTGCCTGGAGTATCGCGGGAGGAGGCACAGATACGCAGTATTTT. The encoded protein is CAWSIAGGGTDTQYF.

The chain joins TRBV27 to TRBJ2-7; possible D gene TRBD1, 6 bases. The CDR3 covers 15 residues. Looked up from germline, CDR1 is MNHEY and CDR2 is SMNVEV (reference sequence). V was shortened by 5 bases and J by 4 bases, with 18 bases between the two germline ends. The CDR3, as DNA: TGTGCCAGCAGTGTCCAGACAGGTGGAGGTTACGAGCAGTACTTC. This gives the protein CASSVQTGGGYEQYF.

A few counts support this clone. This chain connects TRBV29-1 to TRBJ1-1; 7 bases line up with TRBD1. This CDR3 has 14 residues. Germline V CDR1 and CDR2: SQVTM, ANQGSEA. CDR3 sequence (DNA): TGCAGTGCGACCGGTGACAGGGAGAACACTGAAGCTTTCTTT. Its protein product is CSATGDRENTEAFF.

This clone came up a few times. The CDR3 protein is CAWRVGISNTEAFF. As DNA, the CDR3 is TGTGCCTGGAGGGTAGGCATCTCGAACACTGAAGCTTTCTTT. This chain uses TRBV30 with TRBJ1-1; D is undetermined. The CDR3 is 14 residues long. The ends were cut back, 3 bases at V and 1 base at J, with 12 bases in the middle. The germline V gene has CDR1 GTSNPN and CDR2 SVGIG (reference sequence).

V usage is TRBV18 and J usage is TRBJ2-3, with 7 bases lining up with TRBD2. V gave up 3 bases and J gave up 0 bases; unmatched junction bases: 3. From germline, CDR1 is KGHSH and CDR2 LQKENI. The CDR3 loop spans 15 amino acids. The chain's CDR3 is CASSPLAASTDTQYF. The CDR3 bases are TGTGCCAGCTCACCCCTAGCGGCTAGCACAGATACGCAGTATTTT.

In this sample, this clone turned up once. The chain uses TRBV5-1 and TRBJ1-1; no reliable D call. Trimming removed 5 bases from V and 0 bases from J, with 11 bases in between. Germline V gives CDR1 SGHRS, CDR2 YFSETQ. The CDR3 length is 14 residues. The CDR3: CASRREKMNTEAFF. The CDR3 DNA reads TGCGCCAGCAGGAGGGAGAAAATGAACACTGAAGCTTTCTTT.

This clone came up a few times. The chain carries TRBV9 and TRBJ2-3, with D perhaps matching TRBD1 (6 bases). The CDR3 is 14 residues long. From germline, CDR1 is SGDLS and CDR2 YYNGEE. V dropped 4 bases and J dropped 2 bases, with 11 bases sitting between them. The CDR3 DNA reads TGTGCCAGCAGCCAGGGGCTTTACACAGATACGCAGTATTTT. It specifies CASSQGLYTDTQYF.

The genes are TRBV6-7 and TRBJ2-1, with 8 bases aligning to TRBD1. TRBV6-7 is known as an ORF, though its function is uncertain. The CDR3 has 15 amino acids. J was trimmed by 4 bases and V by 3 bases; bases with no gene match: 5. The CDR3 here is CASSYPGGRYNEQFF. For the CDR3, the DNA is TGTGCCAGCAGTTATCCAGGGGGCAGGTACAATGAGCAGTTCTTC.

This clone has just a few counts. The sample contains more than one DNA sequence encoding this CDR3. The genes are TRBV30 and TRBJ1-5; 7 nucleotides line up with TRBD1. The germline gives CDR1 GTSNPN, CDR2 SVGIG (reference sequence). This CDR3 comprises 13 residues. Unmatched junction bases numbered 5, after V lost 2 bases and J lost 7 bases. The CDR3 region is CAWSLGGGQPQHF. The CDR3 nucleotides are TGTGCCTGGAGTTTAGGGGGCGGGCAGCCCCAGCATTTT.

This clone was picked up a small number of times. J is TRBJ2-1 and V is TRBV9, with a possible D match to TRBD1 (6 bases). Trimming shortened V by 4 bases and J by 8 bases, and 19 bases separated the two germline ends. The germline gives CDR1 SGDLS, CDR2 YYNGEE. This CDR3 comprises 15 residues. CDR3 region: CASSLNTGSGDEQFF. The CDR3 DNA reads TGTGCCAGCAGCCTTAACACAGGGTCGGGCGATGAGCAGTTCTTC.

The chain combines TRBV7-9 with TRBJ1-2, with D tentatively TRBD1 (5 bases). The CDR3 contains 13 residues. Germline V gene data show CDR1 as SEHNR and CDR2 as FQNEAQ (reference sequence). Trimming left V 5 bases short and J 4 bases short, with 11 bases between. CDR3 sequence reads: CASSPPGTYGYTF. As DNA, the CDR3 is TGTGCCAGCAGCCCGCCTGGGACCTATGGCTACACCTTC.

Only a few counts were recorded for this clone. In DNA, the CDR3 is TGTGCCAGCAGGACGACCTCTGGGGCCAACGTCCTGACTTTC. Translating gives CASRTTSGANVLTF. V is TRBV7-2 and J is TRBJ2-6, with unresolved D. Germline V gene sequence: CDR1 SGHTA, CDR2 FQGNSA. The CDR3 covers 14 residues. The germline V and J ends were trimmed by 6 bases and 0 bases, with 6 bases remaining between them.

The CDR3 sequence: CASRAEAAIIYGYTF. As DNA, the CDR3 is TGTGCCAGCAGGGCGGAGGCAGCCATAATCTATGGCTACACCTTC. The V call is TRBV6-6, the J call TRBJ1-2; no reliable D call. Germline CDR1 is MNHNY and CDR2 is SVGAGI (reference sequence). V lost 6 bases to trimming and J lost 4 bases, with 18 bases between them. The CDR3 contains 15 residues.

The chain recombines TRBV5-4 with TRBJ2-3, with D uncertain. Trimming pared 2 bases from V and 2 bases from J, leaving 9 bases between. From germline, CDR1 is SGHNT and CDR2 YYREEE (reference sequence). The CDR3 length is 14 residues. The CDR3 here is CASSLKQATDTQYF. CDR3 sequence (DNA): TGTGCCAGCAGCTTAAAGCAGGCCACAGATACGCAGTATTTT.

This clone has just one count. The chain combines TRBV5-6 with TRBJ1-5; D uncertain. Deletions cut 3 bases from V and 3 bases from J, with 13 bases between. The length of the CDR3 is 15 residues. From germline, CDR1 is SGHDT and CDR2 YYEEEE. The CDR3 bases are TGTGCCAGCAGCTATATGGCGGGTTTCAATCAGCCCCAGCATTTT. Residues: CASSYMAGFNQPQHF.

This clone was counted a few times. The rearrangement joins TRBV5-1 to TRBJ2-1; D ambiguous. Germline CDR1 reads SGHRS; CDR2 reads YFSETQ. The CDR3 has 17 amino acids. Trimming removed 4 bases from V and 6 bases from J, with 23 bases in between. The CDR3 reads CASSPYLLLSDLNEQFF. CDR3 DNA: TGCGCCAGCAGCCCGTATTTGCTGCTCTCAGATCTCAATGAGCAGTTCTTC.